This TCR beta chain was captured in a study of T cell responses to AZD1222 COVID-19 vaccine. Study conclusions and caveats: Baseline serology detected seropositivity in only 5 or 6 AZD1222 recipients. The sample set comprised mostly white British donors with more females, and clonal diversity was possibly underestimated.

As regards this clone: What it binds is not known.

This CDR3 comprises 17 residues. V lost 3 bases and J lost 3; bases outside the gene matches: 8. Germline V lookup: CDR1 MNHEY, CDR2 SMNVEV (reference sequence). Clones were sequenced by immunoSEQ multiplex PCR, and TCRdb holds only the in-frame ones, with some missing. The sample yields 130,000 to 150,000 clones, about 91% seen once. The receptor comes from an adult in good health. The sample in question was peripheral blood, obtained on day 0 of AZD1222 vaccination. The chain joins TRBV27 to TRBJ2-1; 10 nucleotides align to TRBD2. In nucleotides, the CDR3 is TGTGCCAGCAGTTTCGGGGCCCTAGCGGGGGACTACAATGAGCAGTTCTTC. Translated, it gives CASSFGALAGDYNEQFF.